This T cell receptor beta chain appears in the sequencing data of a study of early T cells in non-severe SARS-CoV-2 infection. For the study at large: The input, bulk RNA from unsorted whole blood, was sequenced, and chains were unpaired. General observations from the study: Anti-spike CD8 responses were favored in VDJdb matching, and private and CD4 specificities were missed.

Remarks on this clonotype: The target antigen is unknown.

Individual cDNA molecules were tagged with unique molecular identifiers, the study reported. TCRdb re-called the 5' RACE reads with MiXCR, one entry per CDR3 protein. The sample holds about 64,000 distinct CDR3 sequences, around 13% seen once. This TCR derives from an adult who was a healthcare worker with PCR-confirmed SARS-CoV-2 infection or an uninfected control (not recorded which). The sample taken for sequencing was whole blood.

The CDR3 spells CASSLGVANTGELFF. DNA for the CDR3: TGTGCCAGCAGCTTGGGGGTAGCGAACACCGGGGAGCTGTTTTTT. V is TRBV5-5 and J is TRBJ2-2; D gene ambiguous. The germline V gene has CDR1 SGHKS and CDR2 YYEKEE (reference sequence). V dropped 0 bases and J dropped 0 bases, with 6 bases sitting between them. This CDR3 contains 15 residues.